A selection of T cell receptor beta chains follows, all from one sample in a study of blood T cell repertoires in COVID-19. This table comes from immunoSEQ multiplex PCR, and its TCRdb copy is limited to in-frame clones, with some not included. The sample includes a few hundred thousand clones, 89% of them seen just once. The specimen was peripheral blood. Receptors were obtained from a man over 45 with acute or convalescent COVID-19. Each CDR3 is given with its conserved first and last residue.

16 TRBJ1-5 TRBV5-6 CASSLAAGARNQPQHF
14 TRBJ2-2 TRBV25-1 CASSSQGITGELFF
14 TRBJ1-2 TRBV7-8 CASSLGPLNYGYTF
16 TRBJ2-7 TRBV19 CASSMGMGQGAREQYF
15 TRBJ2-1 TRBV7-8 CASSLGGQGSNEQFF
14 TRBJ2-2 TRBV10-1 CATSPGVRDGELFF
17 TRBJ2-6 TRBV18 CASSRPGQGTGANVLTF
15 TRBJ1-3 TRBV3-1/TRBV3-2 CASSLTGVKGNTIYF
11 TRBJ2-3 TRBV2 CASSPLDTQYF
14 TRBJ1-4 TRBV7-9 CASSLWDRSEKLFF
14 TRBJ2-6 TRBV30 CAGLQDSGANVLTF
15 TRBJ1-6 TRBV5-1 CASSLGQVNNSPLHF
16 TRBJ1-1 TRBV3-1/TRBV3-2 CASSQDWGGVNTEAFF
14 TRBJ2-3 TRBV5-1 CASSSGHLPDTQYF
15 TRBJ1-2 TRBV6-1 CASSEGEGRNYGYTF
15 TRBJ1-3 TRBV18 CASSPAGQGGNTIYF
15 TRBJ1-1 TRBV7-3 CASSPDAGGGTEAFF
15 TRBJ2-5 TRBV30 CAWREGRGSRETQYF
15 TRBJ2-2 TRBV2 CASRTDRANTGELFF
13 TRBJ1-2 TRBV2 CACEGIFNYGYTF
15 TRBJ2-7 TRBV3-1/TRBV3-2 CASSPTGGTTYEQYF
13 TRBJ2-1 TRBV10-2 CASSFTGKSEQFF
14 TRBJ2-2 TRBV7-6 CASSSDWTTGELFF
17 TRBJ2-3 TRBV4-2 CASSQDGAGGPTDTQYF
16 TRBJ1-6 TRBV5-1 CASSLEGQGARSPLHF
16 TRBJ2-2 TRBV7-6 CASSLGGGVSTGELFF
12 TRBJ2-7 TRBV7-9 CASSLGPSVQYF
15 TRBJ1-5 TRBV2 CASSPGETSNQPQHF
12 TRBJ1-2 TRBV10-3 CAIRGGARGYTF
17 TRBJ1-6 TRBV9 CASSVEGAGANNSPLHF
13 TRBJ1-2 TRBV19 CASSGATPAGYTF
16 TRBJ2-1 TRBV5-1 CASSLGDRGGYNEQFF
14 TRBJ2-1 TRBV5-1 CASSTGTESNEQFF
16 TRBJ2-7 TRBV5-4 CASTPGLAGGTYEQYF
15 TRBJ2-7 TRBV18 CASDEGGGVSYEQYF
15 TRBJ1-1 TRBV10-3 CAISESTMTGIEAFF
15 TRBJ1-2 TRBV7-8 CASSFRGRQGGGYTF
12 TRBJ1-2 TRBV18 CASSQGRDGYTF
15 TRBJ1-5 TRBV3-1/TRBV3-2 CASSQAGQPNQPQHF
13 TRBJ2-2 TRBV10-3 CAISGVAAGELFF
14 TRBJ1-1 TRBV6-5 CATFLGGLDTEAFF
11 TRBJ2-1 TRBV20-1 CSAGSGNEQFF